Below are 23 T cell receptor beta chains sequenced from a single sample in a study of vaccination and CD4 T cells after COVID-19. Their target antigens are unknown. Treatment denoted: approximately 9-day PBMC culture with coronavirus spike peptide pools or control peptides (ViraFEST assay). The Oncomine TCR Beta short-read assay sequenced DNA from cultured CD4+ T cells. A single record per CDR3 protein comes from TCRdb applying MiXCR to the PCR reads. This sample has around 19,000 distinct CDR3 sequences, with 35% to 55% found just once. Sequencing was done on a sample of CD4+ T cells from blood, cultured in vitro. The receptors stem from a human donor who had recovered from COVID-19.

The chain is built from TRBV10-3 and TRBJ1-6; D not certain. The germline gives CDR1 ENHRY, CDR2 SYGVKD. The CDR3 runs 13 residues. Trimming cost V 0 bases and J 13 bases, with 10 bases left between them. CDR3 nucleotide sequence: TGTGCCATCAGTGAGTCAAAACGATCGCCCCTCCACTTT. It codes for CAISESKRSPLHF.

This clonotype was found a few times. CDR3: CASRIPGTSGTDTQYF. CDR3 nucleotide sequence: TGCGCCAGCAGAATACCCGGGACTAGCGGCACAGATACGCAGTATTTT. This sequence joins TRBV5-1 and TRBJ2-3, with TRBD2 matching over 10 bases. Germline trimming cut 5 bases from V and 1 base from J; bases unmatched to any gene: 7. Germline assignment: CDR1 SGHRS and CDR2 YFSETQ. The CDR3 length is 16 residues.

J is TRBJ2-7 and V is TRBV6-4; a possible D gene is TRBD1 (5 bases). V gave up 4 bases and J gave up 0 bases, with 7 bases separating them. The V gene's germline CDR1 is MRHNA and CDR2 SNTAGT. The CDR3 runs to 13 residues. This CDR3 is CASSAGPSYEQYF. DNA for the CDR3: TGTGCCAGCAGTGCAGGGCCCTCCTACGAGCAGTACTTC.

The sample holds a few counts of this clonotype. The chain uses TRBV7-8 and TRBJ1-6; 7 bases match TRBD1. There are 14 residues in the CDR3. Germline assignment: CDR1 SGHVS and CDR2 FQNEAQ. The trim removed 5 bases at V and 7 bases at J, leaving 5 bases unmatched. For the CDR3, the DNA is TGTGCCAGCAGCGGGGGAGGGGGCAATTCACCCCTCCACTTT. This sequence encodes CASSGGGGNSPLHF. Combining the CDR3 with reference TRBV7-8 and TRBJ1-6 gives the whole variable domain GAGVSQSPRYKVAKRGQDVALRCDPISGHVSLFWYQQALGQGPEFLTYFQNEAQLDKSGLPSDRFFAERPEGSVSTLKIQRTQQEDSAVYLCASSGGGGNSPLHFGNGTRLTVT.

This rearrangement joins TRBV2 to TRBJ1-6, with 8 bases aligning to TRBD1. Germline V lookup: CDR1 SNHLY, CDR2 FYNNEI. The CDR3 is made up of 14 amino acids. V lost 8 bases and J lost 10; bases outside the gene matches: 10. CDR3 sequence (DNA): TGTGCCAGCGACCGACAGGGGATGGGGTCACCCCTCCACTTT. The encoded protein is CASDRQGMGSPLHF.

This clonotype was detected only once. The chain links TRBV6-5 to TRBJ1-4, with D tentatively TRBD1 (5 bases). The V gene's germline CDR1 is MNHEY and CDR2 SVGAGI. The CDR3 extends over 15 amino acids. Trimming pared 4 bases from V and 6 bases from J, leaving 15 bases between. The CDR3 is CASSFGGGSHEKLFF. The CDR3 DNA sequence: TGTGCCAGCAGTTTTGGGGGGGGATCTCATGAAAAACTGTTTTTT.

This chain links TRBV15 with TRBJ2-3; D not certain. The CDR3 has 16 amino acids. CDR1 is LNHNV and CDR2 is YYDKDF in the germline V gene (reference sequence). V shed 1 base and J shed 0 bases, with 11 bases lying between them. The CDR3 DNA reads TGTGCCACCAGCAGAGGTCGTGGCCTAAGCACAGATACGCAGTATTTT. Its translation is CATSRGRGLSTDTQYF.

This chain uses TRBV6-1 with TRBJ2-4; D may match TRBD1 or TRBD2 (5 bases each). The germline V and J ends were trimmed by 5 bases and 0 bases, with 14 bases remaining between them. This CDR3 has 16 amino acids. CDR1 and CDR2 from the germline V gene are MNHNS and SASEGT. DNA for the CDR3: TGTGCCAGCAGTCAAGGGACCACTCTAGCCAAAAACATTCAGTACTTC. It yields the protein CASSQGTTLAKNIQYF.

The chain employs TRBV5-1 and TRBJ2-2; D call uncertain. CDR1 and CDR2 from the germline V gene are SGHRS and YFSETQ. V was pared by 0 bases and J by 2 bases, with 8 bases between. CDR3 size: 15 residues. In DNA, the CDR3 is TGCGCCAGCAGCTTGGCCATGATTAACACCGGGGAGCTGTTTTTT. This translates into CASSLAMINTGELFF.

The CDR3 coding sequence is TGTGCCAGTAGTATCGGGACAGGTGGGGCCAACGTCCTGACTTTC. Translated, it gives CASSIGTGGANVLTF. The rearrangement links TRBV19 to TRBJ2-6; 8 bases map to TRBD1. J gave up 3 bases and V 3 bases, and 1 base lay outside the gene matches. CDR1 is LNHDA, CDR2 SQIVND, per germline (reference sequence). The CDR3 extends over 15 amino acids.

The CDR3 bases are TGCGCCAGCAGCTTGAAATTATACGGGACAGGGAAGGAGACCGAGCAGTACTTC. Translating gives CASSLKLYGTGKETEQYF. The chain recombines TRBV5-1 with TRBJ2-7; TRBD1 agrees at 9 bases. CDR3 length: 18 residues. V was pared by 1 base and J by 6 bases, with 17 bases of the junction left unmatched. Germline lookup yields CDR1 SGHRS and CDR2 YFSETQ.

This chain uses TRBV11-3 with TRBJ2-1, with 12 nucleotides matching TRBD2. The V and J ends lost 2 bases and 4 bases, in that order; junction bases with no gene match: 0. The length of the CDR3 is 15 residues. Germline V lookup: CDR1 SGHNT, CDR2 YENEEA. CDR3 residues: CASSLTSGGYNEQFF. Written as DNA, the CDR3 is TGTGCCAGCAGCTTAACTAGCGGGGGGTACAATGAGCAGTTCTTC. The whole variable domain, remainder taken from reference TRBV11-3 and TRBJ2-1, is EAGVVQSPRYKIIEKKQPVAFWCNPISGHNTLYWYLQNLGQGPELLIRYENEEAVDDSQLPKDRFSAERLKGVDSTLKIQPAELGDSAVYLCASSLTSGGYNEQFFGPGTRLTVL.

This sequence joins TRBV4-1 and TRBJ1-5, with 12 bases aligning to TRBD1. Germline CDR1 is MGHRA and CDR2 is YSYEKL. The junction had 20 bases not matched to a gene; V was cut back by 5 bases and J by 6 bases. This CDR3 region has 20 residues. The CDR3 loop is CASSKGTGGAGLGSSQPQHF. The CDR3 nucleotides are TGCGCCAGCAGCAAGGGGACAGGGGGCGCAGGCTTGGGATCTAGTCAGCCCCAGCATTTT.

As to this clonotype: Germline is not matched at one junction end, which may reflect a read error. V and J are TRBV7-8 and TRBJ1-5, with 10 nucleotides matching TRBD1. The CDR3 length is 16 residues. Germline CDR1 SGHVS, CDR2 FQNEAQ. CDR3 nucleotides: TGTGCCAGCAGCCAGACAGGGGGCGCGGGCAATCAGTCCCAGCATTTT. It yields the protein CASSQTGGAGNQSQHF.

The chain employs TRBV6-2 or TRBV6-3 and TRBJ2-3; D gene uncertain. This CDR3 contains 14 residues. V dropped 5 bases and J dropped 7 bases, with 16 bases sitting between them. CDR1 is MNHEY, CDR2 SVGEGT, per germline. CDR3 amino acids: CASSTRWQTYTQYF. The CDR3 DNA follows: TGTGCCAGCAGTACCAGATGGCAAACGTATACGCAGTATTTT.

The chain combines TRBV15 with TRBJ1-1, with 7 bases lining up with TRBD1. The CDR3 length is 16 residues. From germline, CDR1 is LNHNV and CDR2 YYDKDF (reference sequence). V shed 1 base and J 2 bases; nucleotides not matched to a gene: 7. The chain's CDR3 is CATSRVWTGLNTEAFF. The DNA of the CDR3 is TGTGCCACCAGCAGAGTGTGGACAGGACTAAACACTGAAGCTTTCTTT.

The V call is TRBV6-2 or TRBV6-3, the J call TRBJ2-1; D unresolved. The CDR3 runs 12 residues. Germline CDR1 reads MNHEY; CDR2 reads SVGEGT. The germline V and J ends were trimmed by 1 base and 6 bases, with 4 bases remaining between them. The DNA of the CDR3 is TGTGCCAGCAGTTACTGGGTCAATGAGCAGTTCTTC. Protein sequence: CASSYWVNEQFF.

The chain carries TRBV6-1 and TRBJ1-1; 9 bases agree with TRBD1. J was trimmed by 11 bases and V by 3 bases; bases with no gene match: 19. CDR3 length: 17 residues. Germline V gene data show CDR1 as MNHNS and CDR2 as SASEGT. CDR3 protein: CASSDPGTGSSFSIAFF. DNA of the CDR3: TGTGCCAGCAGTGATCCCGGGACAGGGTCCTCTTTCTCTATTGCTTTCTTT.

This chain uses TRBV19 with TRBJ2-1; D possibly corresponds to TRBD1 (5 bases). The CDR3 extends over 14 amino acids. Germline CDR1 LNHDA, CDR2 SQIVND (reference sequence). V was pared by 3 bases and J by 0 bases, with 6 bases between. The CDR3 DNA reads TGTGCCAGTAGTATTGACAGCTCCTACAATGAGCAGTTCTTC. Translating it yields CASSIDSSYNEQFF.

The chain employs TRBV6-1 and TRBJ2-7; possibly TRBD1 for D (6 bases). V was pared by 7 bases and J by 2 bases, with 21 bases between. The CDR3 sequence is 16 residues long. Germline assignment: CDR1 MNHNS and CDR2 SASEGT. CDR3 sequence (DNA): TGTGCCAGCAACACACACAGGGTCCTCGTGGCCTACGAGCAGTACTTC. As protein: CASNTHRVLVAYEQYF.

This clonotype has just a few counts. The chain couples TRBV4-1 to TRBJ1-5; TRBD1 is a possible D gene (5 bases). CDR3 length: 16 residues. V was cut by 5 bases and J by 0 bases, with 14 bases left in between. CDR1 MGHRA and CDR2 YSYEKL come from the germline V gene. The CDR3: CASSSWGRGSNQPQHF. CDR3 sequence (DNA): TGCGCCAGCAGCTCTTGGGGCCGGGGTAGCAATCAGCCCCAGCATTTT.

The J gene is TRBJ1-5, the V gene TRBV2; 9 bases align to TRBD1. Looked up from germline, CDR1 is SNHLY and CDR2 is FYNNEI. The V gene end was trimmed by 7 bases and the J gene end by 6 bases; junction bases not matched to a gene: 7. The CDR3 runs to 14 residues. CDR3 in amino acids: CASIKDRGGQPQHF. The DNA for the CDR3 is TGTGCCAGCATTAAGGACAGGGGCGGTCAGCCCCAGCATTTT.

The chain recombines TRBV11-3 with TRBJ2-1; a possible D gene is TRBD1 (6 bases). The CDR3 runs 13 residues. Trimming left V 7 bases short and J 3 bases short, with 10 bases between. CDR1 is SGHNT and CDR2 is YENEEA in the germline V gene. Here the CDR3 DNA reads TGTGCCAGCAAACAGGGATTCTACAATGAGCAGTTCTTC. Translation gives CASKQGFYNEQFF.